These T cell receptor beta chains were read from a single sample in a study of blood T cell repertoires in COVID-19. Sequencing used immunoSEQ multiplex PCR; TCRdb keeps in-frame clones, though not all of them. The table has approximately 220,000 clones, about 91% seen once. Specimen: PBMCs or T cells enriched from blood (not recorded which). These receptors were taken from a woman between 25 and 40 years old with acute COVID-19. CDR3s include the opening cysteine and the closing phenylalanine or tryptophan. The order of the fields is V gene, J gene, clone size, D gene, CDR3 length, CDR3 protein, CDR3 DNA. D genes are given only for firm matches. Rows may omit the clone size; those that give it use once, few, many or a size class.

v_gene: TRBV6-5
j_gene: TRBJ1-6
abundance: -
d_gene: -
len: 15
CDR3aa: CASSETRDNNSPLHF
CDR3nt: TGTGCCAGCAGCGAGACCCGGGACAACAATTCACCCCTCCACTTT

v_gene: TRBV3-1/TRBV3-2
j_gene: TRBJ2-3
abundance: -
d_gene: TRBD2
len: 19
CDR3aa: CASSQDLTSAGPNTDTQYF
CDR3nt: TGTGCCAGCAGCCAAGATCTTACGTCAGCGGGGCCTAACACAGATACGCAGTATTTT

v_gene: TRBV27
j_gene: TRBJ1-2
abundance: -
d_gene: TRBD1
len: 14
CDR3aa: CAGGTGGRGYGYTF
CDR3nt: TGTGCCGGGGGGACAGGGGGTCGGGGCTATGGCTACACCTTC

v_gene: TRBV6-5
j_gene: TRBJ2-6
abundance: -
d_gene: -
len: 13
CDR3aa: CASSLPGANVLTF
CDR3nt: TGTGCCAGCAGTCTTCCTGGGGCCAACGTCCTGACTTTC

v_gene: TRBV5-1
j_gene: TRBJ2-1
abundance: few
d_gene: -
len: 12
CDR3aa: CASNLADHEQFF
CDR3nt: TGCGCCAGCAACTTAGCGGACCACGAGCAGTTCTTC

v_gene: TRBV7-9
j_gene: TRBJ1-2
abundance: -
d_gene: TRBD1
len: 14
CDR3aa: CASSFGETGYGYTF
CDR3nt: TGTGCCAGCAGCTTTGGGGAGACAGGGTATGGCTACACCTTC

v_gene: TRBV6-2/TRBV6-3
j_gene: TRBJ1-2
abundance: -
d_gene: TRBD1
len: 14
CDR3aa: CASSDRDRNYGYTF
CDR3nt: TGTGCCAGCAGTGACCGGGACAGGAACTATGGCTACACCTTC

v_gene: TRBV19
j_gene: TRBJ1-4
abundance: -
d_gene: -
len: 13
CDR3aa: CASSFAANEKLFF
CDR3nt: TGTGCCAGTTCCTTCGCGGCTAATGAAAAACTGTTTTTT

v_gene: TRBV5-8
j_gene: TRBJ2-3
abundance: -
d_gene: -
len: 15
CDR3aa: CASSLAVGGVDTQYF
CDR3nt: TGTGCCAGCAGCTTAGCAGTTGGGGGCGTGGATACGCAGTATTTT

v_gene: TRBV6-1
j_gene: TRBJ2-2
abundance: -
d_gene: -
len: 17
CDR3aa: CASSEAPGQQNTGELFF
CDR3nt: TGTGCCAGCAGTGAAGCTCCTGGACAGCAGAACACCGGGGAGCTGTTTTTT

v_gene: TRBV6-5
j_gene: TRBJ1-1
abundance: -
d_gene: -
len: 14
CDR3aa: CASSYGRGTTEAFF
CDR3nt: TGTGCCAGCAGTTACGGGCGGGGGACCACTGAAGCTTTCTTT

v_gene: TRBV12-3/TRBV12-4
j_gene: TRBJ2-4
abundance: -
d_gene: -
len: 11
CDR3aa: CASSFTAGQYF
CDR3nt: TGTGCCAGCAGTTTCACAGCGGGTCAGTACTTC

v_gene: TRBV5-4
j_gene: TRBJ1-4
abundance: -
d_gene: -
len: 14
CDR3aa: CASSTSGVGEKLFF
CDR3nt: TGTGCCAGCAGCACCTCAGGGGTGGGTGAAAAACTGTTTTTT

v_gene: TRBV19
j_gene: TRBJ1-1
abundance: -
d_gene: -
len: 13
CDR3aa: CASLFTGNTEAFF
CDR3nt: TGTGCCAGCCTTTTCACAGGGAACACTGAAGCTTTCTTT

v_gene: TRBV18
j_gene: TRBJ2-7
abundance: -
d_gene: -
len: 15
CDR3aa: CASSPLPHKSHEQYF
CDR3nt: TGTGCCAGCTCACCATTACCCCACAAGTCCCACGAGCAGTACTTC

v_gene: TRBV18
j_gene: TRBJ1-4
abundance: -
d_gene: TRBD1
len: 15
CDR3aa: CASSGNRGSNEKLFF
CDR3nt: TGTGCCAGCTCCGGGAACAGGGGTTCTAATGAAAAACTGTTTTTT

v_gene: TRBV7-2
j_gene: TRBJ1-2
abundance: -
d_gene: TRBD1
len: 14
CDR3aa: CASRLTGGFYGYTF
CDR3nt: TGTGCCAGCAGATTAACAGGGGGGTTCTATGGCTACACCTTC

v_gene: TRBV9
j_gene: TRBJ2-3
abundance: -
d_gene: -
len: 14
CDR3aa: CASSSQEVTDTQYF
CDR3nt: TGTGCCAGCAGCTCCCAGGAGGTCACAGATACGCAGTATTTT

v_gene: TRBV6-1
j_gene: TRBJ1-1
abundance: -
d_gene: TRBD1
len: 14
CDR3aa: CASSDRGRITEAFF
CDR3nt: TGTGCCAGCAGTGACAGGGGGCGCATCACCGAAGCTTTCTTT

v_gene: TRBV4-1
j_gene: TRBJ1-4
abundance: -
d_gene: TRBD1
len: 14
CDR3aa: CASSPYGTGVELFF
CDR3nt: TGCGCCAGCAGCCCATACGGGACAGGGGTAGAACTGTTTTTT

v_gene: TRBV11-2
j_gene: TRBJ2-1
abundance: -
d_gene: TRBD2
len: 15
CDR3aa: CASSRAGVSYNEQFF
CDR3nt: TGTGCCAGCAGCCGAGCGGGGGTCTCTTACAATGAGCAGTTCTTC

v_gene: TRBV1
j_gene: TRBJ1-2
abundance: -
d_gene: -
len: 13
CDR3aa: CTSSLVGDYGYTF
CDR3nt: TGCACCAGCAGCCTAGTAGGGGACTATGGCTACACCTTC

v_gene: TRBV6-4
j_gene: TRBJ1-6
abundance: -
d_gene: -
len: 14
CDR3aa: CASSATPGGSPLHF
CDR3nt: TGTGCCAGCAGTGCCACTCCTGGGGGCTCACCCCTCCACTTT

v_gene: TRBV28
j_gene: TRBJ1-4
abundance: -
d_gene: TRBD1
len: 14
CDR3aa: CASSFQGANEKLFF
CDR3nt: TGTGCCAGCAGTTTCCAGGGGGCGAACGAAAAACTGTTTTTT

v_gene: TRBV30
j_gene: TRBJ1-6
abundance: -
d_gene: -
len: 12
CDR3aa: CAFYRDLSPLHF
CDR3nt: TGTGCCTTCTATCGGGATCTTTCACCCCTCCACTTT

v_gene: TRBV6-5
j_gene: TRBJ1-5
abundance: -
d_gene: -
len: 15
CDR3aa: CASSYSNSLNQPQHF
CDR3nt: TGTGCCAGCAGTTACTCGAACAGTCTCAATCAGCCCCAGCATTTT

v_gene: TRBV15
j_gene: TRBJ1-2
abundance: -
d_gene: -
len: 15
CDR3aa: CATSRAGAGVYGYTF
CDR3nt: TGTGCCACCAGCAGAGCAGGGGCAGGGGTCTATGGCTACACCTTC

v_gene: TRBV15
j_gene: TRBJ1-6
abundance: -
d_gene: TRBD1
len: 14
CDR3aa: CATSRDRGNSPLHF
CDR3nt: TGTGCCACCAGCAGAGACAGGGGGAATTCACCCCTCCACTTT

v_gene: TRBV11-2
j_gene: TRBJ1-2
abundance: -
d_gene: TRBD1
len: 16
CDR3aa: CASSYVRDREIYGYTF
CDR3nt: TGTGCCAGCAGCTACGTCCGGGACAGGGAGATCTATGGCTACACCTTC

v_gene: TRBV5-1
j_gene: TRBJ1-1
abundance: few
d_gene: -
len: 14
CDR3aa: CASSKPGHGTEAFF
CDR3nt: TGCGCCAGCAGCAAACCGGGACATGGGACTGAAGCTTTCTTT

v_gene: TRBV6-2/TRBV6-3
j_gene: TRBJ2-7
abundance: -
d_gene: -
len: 12
CDR3aa: CASSSGRQEQYF
CDR3nt: TGTGCCAGCAGTTCTGGCAGGCAAGAGCAGTACTTC

v_gene: TRBV18
j_gene: TRBJ2-5
abundance: few
d_gene: -
len: 13
CDR3aa: CASSPGAGETQYF
CDR3nt: TGTGCCAGCTCACCTGGGGCGGGGGAGACCCAGTACTTC

v_gene: TRBV18
j_gene: TRBJ1-2
abundance: -
d_gene: TRBD1
len: 13
CDR3aa: CASSDRVDLGYTF
CDR3nt: TGTGCCAGCTCCGACAGGGTTGACCTTGGCTACACCTTC

v_gene: TRBV5-1
j_gene: TRBJ2-5
abundance: -
d_gene: TRBD1
len: 15
CDR3aa: CASSFATGNGETQYF
CDR3nt: TGCGCCAGCAGCTTTGCGACAGGGAATGGGGAGACCCAGTACTTC

v_gene: TRBV7-2
j_gene: TRBJ2-3
abundance: -
d_gene: TRBD2
len: 16
CDR3aa: CASSSWRGARTDTQYF
CDR3nt: TGTGCCAGCAGCTCGTGGCGGGGGGCCCGCACAGATACGCAGTATTTT

v_gene: TRBV7-2
j_gene: TRBJ1-1
abundance: -
d_gene: -
len: 15
CDR3aa: CASSLGPLRDTEAFF
CDR3nt: TGTGCCAGCAGCTTAGGTCCCCTGAGGGACACTGAAGCTTTCTTT

v_gene: TRBV29-1
j_gene: TRBJ1-2
abundance: once
d_gene: -
len: 13
CDR3aa: CSVEQGRGDGYTF
CDR3nt: TGCAGCGTTGAACAGGGGAGGGGAGATGGCTACACCTTC

v_gene: TRBV6-5
j_gene: TRBJ1-2
abundance: -
d_gene: -
len: 13
CDR3aa: CASSLGDGYGYTF
CDR3nt: TGTGCCAGCAGTTTAGGGGATGGCTATGGCTACACCTTC

v_gene: TRBV9
j_gene: TRBJ2-3
abundance: few
d_gene: -
len: 12
CDR3aa: CASSEYTDTQYF
CDR3nt: TGTGCCAGCAGCGAATACACAGATACGCAGTATTTT

v_gene: TRBV19
j_gene: TRBJ1-2
abundance: -
d_gene: -
len: 14
CDR3aa: CASSIGIQTGGYTF
CDR3nt: TGTGCCAGTAGTATAGGGATTCAGACTGGTGGCTACACCTTC

v_gene: TRBV4-1
j_gene: TRBJ2-3
abundance: -
d_gene: TRBD2
len: 17
CDR3aa: CASSQDQGGLASDTQYF
CDR3nt: TGCGCCAGCAGCCAAGATCAGGGCGGACTAGCCTCAGATACGCAGTATTTT

v_gene: TRBV2
j_gene: TRBJ1-5
abundance: few
d_gene: -
len: 15
CDR3aa: CASSEYGGSNQPQHF
CDR3nt: TGTGCCAGCAGTGAATACGGGGGGAGCAATCAGCCCCAGCATTTT

v_gene: TRBV12-5
j_gene: TRBJ2-4
abundance: -
d_gene: TRBD2
len: 12
CDR3aa: CASGPRGDIQYF
CDR3nt: TGTGCTAGTGGTCCGCGGGGGGACATTCAGTACTTC

v_gene: TRBV28
j_gene: TRBJ1-3
abundance: once
d_gene: TRBD1
len: 16
CDR3aa: CASSARSYRGNYTIYF
CDR3nt: TGTGCCAGCAGTGCCCGGTCCTACAGGGGAAATTACACCATATATTTT

v_gene: TRBV18
j_gene: TRBJ1-3
abundance: -
d_gene: TRBD1
len: 17
CDR3aa: CASSPGQAVESGNTIYF
CDR3nt: TGTGCCAGCTCACCGGGACAGGCCGTTGAGTCTGGAAACACCATATATTTT